The source of this T cell receptor (beta chain) is a study of cytotoxic CD8 clonotypes in ibrutinib-treated CLL. This CDR3 region has 16 residues. V shed 0 bases and J 5 bases; nucleotides not matched to a gene: 5. Germline CDR1 SGHRS, CDR2 YFSETQ. TCR beta library input comprised about 2 micrograms of genomic DNA from cryopreserved PBMCs. Whole-study findings and limits: Clonotypes that were public were uncommon, and they contracted or stayed stable on treatment. Clonality increased at ibrutinib response, then returned toward baseline at progression. Sustained-remission and progressing patients were not sampled at matched times.

This clone has a handful of counts. Its antigen remains unknown. Clones were sequenced by immunoSEQ multiplex PCR, and TCRdb holds only the in-frame ones, with some missing. Here the sample spans approximately 200,000 clones, 72% being singletons. The chain is built from TRBV5-1 and TRBJ2-2; 9 bases match TRBD2. This TCR was recovered from a human donor with chronic lymphocytic leukemia. The sample consisted of PBMCs, taken after 24 months of ibrutinib treatment. In nucleotides, the CDR3 is TGCGCCAGCAGCTTGGTTAGCGGGAGTGTGACCGGGGAGCTGTTTTTT. This codes for CASSLVSGSVTGELFF.